A selection of T cell receptor beta chains follows, all from one sample in a study of blood T cells in healthy people across ages. TCRdb reanalysed the 5' RACE reads using MiXCR and keeps one entry per CDR3 protein. The table shows almost 800,000 distinct CDR3 sequences, with 58% occurring only once. The sample was blood. The receptor source for this set is a man aged 30-40 years in good health. Both conserved end residues are part of each CDR3. Fields, in order: CDR3 DNA, CDR3 protein, V gene, clone size, D gene, J gene. A D gene is named only where the DNA matches it firmly. The size of a clone is reported for some rows only, either as once, few or many, or as a class for expanded clones.

TGCGCCAGCTCCGGGACCCTTTCTGGCTATGGCTACACCTTC CASSGTLSGYGYTF TRBV5-1 few . TRBJ1-2
TGCGCCAGCAGCCTCCGGACAGGCACTGGGGCCAACGTCCTGACTTTC CASSLRTGTGANVLTF TRBV5-1 few TRBD1 TRBJ2-6
TGTGCCAGCAGCCAAGCGCCGGGGGGGGATAATGAAAAACTGTTTTTT CASSQAPGGDNEKLFF TRBV4-2 . . TRBJ1-4
TGTGCCAGCAGCAATCGGACGGGTAACATTCAGTACTTC CASSNRTGNIQYF TRBV21-1 . . TRBJ2-4
TGTGCCAGCAGTTACTCCGGGACTAGCCTCTACGAGCAGTACTTC CASSYSGTSLYEQYF TRBV6-5 . TRBD2 TRBJ2-7
TGTGCCAGCAGCTTAGGGGGACAGGCTTCCGATGAGCAGTACTTC CASSLGGQASDEQYF TRBV7-6 . TRBD1 TRBJ2-7
TGTGCCAACAGCTTAGCGCATGGGGTGGATGGCTACACCTTC CANSLAHGVDGYTF TRBV7-2 . . TRBJ1-2
TGTGCCAGCAGTGCAATGAGCTCCTACAATGAGCAGTTCTTC CASSAMSSYNEQFF TRBV25-1 . . TRBJ2-1
TGCAGCGTTAGCGGGGCCTATTTAAAAGAGACCCAGTACTTC CSVSGAYLKETQYF TRBV29-1 few TRBD2 TRBJ2-5
TGTGCCACCAGCCCAGGACAGGGTGACGCAGATACGCAGTATTTT CATSPGQGDADTQYF TRBV15 . TRBD1 TRBJ2-3
TGTGCCAGCAGCGAAGGCCCCAATGAGCAGTTCTTC CASSEGPNEQFF TRBV11-2 . . TRBJ2-1
TGCAGTGCAATTGGGGGGACAGGGGAGAGAAAACTGTTTTTT CSAIGGTGERKLFF TRBV20-1 . TRBD1 TRBJ1-4
TGTGCCAGCCGCGACAGTCGAGGCTACACCTTC CASRDSRGYTF TRBV6-5 . . TRBJ1-2
TGCAGTGCTAGTTGGGGGGGGAACAATGAGCAGTTCTTC CSASWGGNNEQFF TRBV20-1 . TRBD2 TRBJ2-1
TGTGCCATCAGTGAGGAGGGGTCCTATGGCTACACCTTC CAISEEGSYGYTF TRBV10-3 . . TRBJ1-2
TGTGCCAGCAGTTACGGAAGATTCTCCTACGAGCAGTACTTC CASSYGRFSYEQYF TRBV6-2/TRBV6-3 . . TRBJ2-7
TGTGCCAGCAGCCTCCAGGGGGCCACGAGGACCCTCCACTTT CASSLQGATRTLHF TRBV12-3/TRBV12-4 once TRBD1 TRBJ1-6
TGTGCCAGCAGAAAGGGACAGGGGGCGAACTATGGCTACACCTTC CASRKGQGANYGYTF TRBV6-2/TRBV6-3 . TRBD1 TRBJ1-2
TGTGCCAACAGCTCCAGCAACGGCCAAGAGACCCAGTACTTC CANSSSNGQETQYF TRBV6-5 . . TRBJ2-5
TGTGCCAGCAGCCTGCGGACTAGCCCCTCCTACAATGAGCAGTTCTTC CASSLRTSPSYNEQFF TRBV7-9 . TRBD2 TRBJ2-1
TGTGCCAGCAGGACGGGCCGGGGTACAGATACGCAGTATTTT CASRTGRGTDTQYF TRBV7-2 . . TRBJ2-3
TGTGCCAGTTTTTCCGACCGACCTACTGACAGGGGTGGCGAGCAGTACTTC CASFSDRPTDRGGEQYF TRBV6-2/TRBV6-3 few TRBD1 TRBJ2-7
TGTGCCAGCTCACCATTCGGCAGTTCGAACACCGGGGAGCTGTTTTTT CASSPFGSSNTGELFF TRBV18 . . TRBJ2-2
TGTGCCAGCAACCCCGTGAGTCGCTTGACAGATACGCAGTATTTT CASNPVSRLTDTQYF TRBV7-9 . . TRBJ2-3
TGTGCCATCAGTGACCGCGCCCAAGATCCGCAGTATTTT CAISDRAQDPQYF TRBV10-3 . . TRBJ2-3
TGTGCCAGCAGGCCACCGGGACACGTCCAAGAGACCCAGTACTTC CASRPPGHVQETQYF TRBV6-6 . . TRBJ2-5
TGTGCCAGCAGCTTATCCACCGCCACCTACGAGCAGTACTTC CASSLSTATYEQYF TRBV7-2 few . TRBJ2-7
TGTGCCAGACAGACTGACTCTGGGGCCAACGTCCTGACTTTC CARQTDSGANVLTF TRBV2 medium-sized . TRBJ2-6
TGTGCCAGCAGGGCCTCAGGGATTCCCCAGTTCTTC CASRASGIPQFF TRBV12-3/TRBV12-4 few . TRBJ2-1
TGTGCCAGCAGCTTAACAGGCGTGGGACGACAGCCCCAGCATTTT CASSLTGVGRQPQHF TRBV11-2 . . TRBJ1-5
TGCGCCAGCAGCGGACTAGTTTATGAGGTGGTCACAGATACGCAGTATTTT CASSGLVYEVVTDTQYF TRBV4-3 . TRBD2 TRBJ2-3
TGTGCCAGCAGTGAAGAGGCTAGCGGGGGGGCTCGGTTCTTC CASSEEASGGARFF TRBV2 few TRBD2 TRBJ2-1
TGTGCCACTGGGCCGGGACAGGGCTACGAGCAGTACTTC CATGPGQGYEQYF TRBV24-1 . TRBD1 TRBJ2-7
TGTGCCAGCAGCTCGACCTTGAATGAGCAGTTCTTC CASSSTLNEQFF TRBV5-6 . . TRBJ2-1
TGCAGCGTGGAGCGGGAGTCAGTATGGAATGAGCAGTTCTTC CSVERESVWNEQFF TRBV29-1 few TRBD2 TRBJ2-1
TGTGCCAGCAGCTTGTCTCTATTTCTAGCGGGAGCCCAAGGGGAGCAGTACTTC CASSLSLFLAGAQGEQYF TRBV7-2 . TRBD2 TRBJ2-7
TGTGCCAGCAGCTTCGGCACGAGGGGCGGCTACACCTTC CASSFGTRGGYTF TRBV7-9 . . TRBJ1-2
TGTGCCAGCAGCCAAGCTGTGGCAGAGACCCAGTACTTC CASSQAVAETQYF TRBV3-1 . . TRBJ2-5
TGCGCCAGCAGCCAAGGAGTAATTAGCTCCTACAATGAGCAGTTCTTC CASSQGVISSYNEQFF TRBV4-3 . . TRBJ2-1
TGTGCCAGCAGTTACATCCCGGGACAGCAGTACGAGCAGTACTTC CASSYIPGQQYEQYF TRBV6-5 . TRBD1 TRBJ2-7
TGTGCCAGCACTAATACCGGGACTAGCGGTTACAATGAGCAGTTCTTC CASTNTGTSGYNEQFF TRBV6-2/TRBV6-3 . TRBD2 TRBJ2-1
TGTGCCAGCATGAAAAGGGGGATAGAGACCCAGTACTTC CASMKRGIETQYF TRBV3-1 once . TRBJ2-5
TGCGCCAGCAGCCAACGGACAGCCACCGGTACGCAGTATTTT CASSQRTATGTQYF TRBV4-3 few . TRBJ2-3
TGTGCCACCGCTCTCGGGGGTGATACGCAGTATTTT CATALGGDTQYF TRBV24-1 few . TRBJ2-3
TGTGCCAGCAGCTTCCAGGGGGAAGGGTTCGGTACGCAGTATTTT CASSFQGEGFGTQYF TRBV5-6 . TRBD1 TRBJ2-3
TGTGCCAGCAGCAAATTTAAGGGGCAGCCCCAGCATTTT CASSKFKGQPQHF TRBV21-1 . . TRBJ1-5
TGTGCCAGCAGCTTATTGGCTAGCGGGGGTGGAGAGACCCAGTACTTC CASSLLASGGGETQYF TRBV7-2 . TRBD2 TRBJ2-5
TGCAGTGCTAATGGGGACATCCACTACAATGAGCAGTACTTC CSANGDIHYNEQYF TRBV20-1 . . TRBJ2-7